This TCR beta chain appears in the sequencing data of a study of CXCR3-negative and CXCR3-positive naive CD8 T cells. Notes on the study in general: Naive subsets did not differ in surface CD5, and TRB CDR3 properties served to infer TCR strength.

Germline assignment: CDR1 SGHTA and CDR2 FQGTGA. The CDR3 has 15 amino acids. Points on this clonotype: Its antigen is still unknown.

5' RACE with UMI labels generated the TRB cDNA libraries. From its re-call of the 5' RACE reads, TCRdb lists each CDR3 protein once, without DNA. The sample has 130,000 or so distinct CDR3 sequences. The rearrangement links TRBV7-3 to TRBJ2-3; checking the TCRdb D call of TRBD1 is not possible without DNA. The material sequenced was naive CXCR3- CD8+ T cells from blood. Regarding subset: CD45RO-CCR7+CD27+CD95- naive CD8+ T cells lacking CXCR3 (TNR3-). This clonotype originated in a human donor in good health. Some clones in this sample may be carry-over from other donors' samples. The CDR3 loop reads CASSLLGGGTDTQYF.